Following are 7 T cell receptor beta chains from one sample sequenced in a study of T cell responses to AZD1222 COVID-19 vaccine. Profiled with immunoSEQ multiplex PCR; TCRdb holds only in-frame clones, not every one. The sample lists some 200,000 clones, approximately 95% occurring once. The input for sequencing was peripheral blood, taken on day 0 of AZD1222 vaccination. These receptors originate from an adult in good health.

The chain joins TRBV27 to TRBJ1-1; D gene unclear. The CDR3 covers 13 residues. V gave up 8 bases and J gave up 3 bases, with 13 bases separating them. The germline V gene encodes CDR1 MNHEY and CDR2 SMNVEV (reference sequence). The chain's CDR3 is CASRLGFDTEAFF. The CDR3 DNA sequence: TGTGCCAGCCGCTTGGGGTTCGACACTGAAGCTTTCTTT.

The chain combines TRBV19 with TRBJ2-1; D unresolved. CDR1 LNHDA and CDR2 SQIVND come from the germline V gene (reference sequence). This CDR3 region has 18 residues. V shed 4 bases and J shed 9 bases, with 28 bases lying between them. In DNA form, the CDR3 reads TGTGCCAGTAGTACCAGGACCCGTGGTTCGTGGGGTAAAGCTGAGCAGTTCTTC. Its protein product is CASSTRTRGSWGKAEQFF.

The V call is TRBV7-9, the J call TRBJ2-2; D perhaps matches TRBD1 (6 bases). CDR1 is SEHNR, CDR2 FQNEAQ, per germline (reference sequence). Trimming took off 5 bases at V and 0 bases at J, with 16 bases between the two ends. CDR3 length: 17 amino acids. CDR3 region: CASSLIPDSTNTGELFF. CDR3 nucleotides: TGTGCCAGCAGCCTTATACCGGACAGTACGAACACCGGGGAGCTGTTTTTT.

The chain joins TRBV27 to TRBJ1-2; D not resolved. This CDR3 is built from 15 residues. V lost 7 bases, J lost 4 bases, and 19 bases lay in between. Germline V gene lookup returns CDR1 MNHEY and CDR2 SMNVEV (reference sequence). This chain's CDR3 is CASIFPLLPAYGYTF. DNA for the CDR3: TGTGCCAGCATTTTCCCCCTTTTGCCAGCCTATGGCTACACCTTC.

The chain couples TRBV20-1 to TRBJ2-3; no clear D. CDR1 and CDR2 (germline): DFQATT, SNEGSKA (reference sequence). There are 10 residues in the CDR3. V gave up 6 bases and J gave up 6 bases, with 7 bases separating them. DNA for the CDR3: TGCAGTGCCAAAAGGGATACGCAGTATTTT. Protein sequence: CSAKRDTQYF.

The chain is built from TRBV5-4 and TRBJ2-5; 11 nucleotides agree with TRBD2. Germline V gives CDR1 SGHNT, CDR2 YYREEE (reference sequence). This CDR3 has 17 residues. The V segment lost 1 base and the J segment 1 base; nucleotides outside the gene matches: 6. CDR3 sequence (DNA): TGTGCCAGCAGCTTGATGGGACTAGCGGTTTTCCAAGAGACCCAGTACTTC. This codes for CASSLMGLAVFQETQYF.

The chain combines TRBV4-1 with TRBJ1-2; no definite D call. Germline values: CDR1 MGHRA, CDR2 YSYEKL. V lost 6 bases and J lost 8, with 19 bases in between. The CDR3 has 14 residues. The CDR3 loop reads CASRDGPRKGGYTF. The DNA of the CDR3 is TGCGCCAGCAGGGACGGTCCTAGAAAAGGGGGCTACACCTTC.